This T cell receptor beta chain was captured by sequencing in a study of blood T cell repertoires in COVID-19. Looking at the study overall: The study drew acute and convalescent COVID-19 samples from the United States, Italy and Spain. PBMCs, B-cell-depleted T cells, or T cells were the source of the cDNA or gDNA that made up the material.

The CDR3 extends over 14 amino acids. Germline V lookup: CDR1 ENHRY, CDR2 SYGVKD. V lost 3 bases and J lost 7, with 10 bases in between. Sequenced by immunoSEQ multiplex PCR; TCRdb stores in-frame clones only, minus some. The sample records 180,000 or so clones, approximately 88% being singletons. Adults between about 18 and 95 years of age took part from more than 20 US areas. Each recovered donor of Cohort 3 presented with two negative PCRs, clearance, or symptom resolution. The TCR was taken from a woman aged 55-75 years who had recovered from COVID-19. The chain combines TRBV10-3 with TRBJ1-6; D possibly corresponds to TRBD1 (6 bases). Source material: PBMCs or T cells enriched from blood (not recorded which). The CDR3 DNA sequence: TGTGCCATCAGTGATTGGCAGGGGAATTCACCCCTCCACTTT. Residues: CAISDWQGNSPLHF.